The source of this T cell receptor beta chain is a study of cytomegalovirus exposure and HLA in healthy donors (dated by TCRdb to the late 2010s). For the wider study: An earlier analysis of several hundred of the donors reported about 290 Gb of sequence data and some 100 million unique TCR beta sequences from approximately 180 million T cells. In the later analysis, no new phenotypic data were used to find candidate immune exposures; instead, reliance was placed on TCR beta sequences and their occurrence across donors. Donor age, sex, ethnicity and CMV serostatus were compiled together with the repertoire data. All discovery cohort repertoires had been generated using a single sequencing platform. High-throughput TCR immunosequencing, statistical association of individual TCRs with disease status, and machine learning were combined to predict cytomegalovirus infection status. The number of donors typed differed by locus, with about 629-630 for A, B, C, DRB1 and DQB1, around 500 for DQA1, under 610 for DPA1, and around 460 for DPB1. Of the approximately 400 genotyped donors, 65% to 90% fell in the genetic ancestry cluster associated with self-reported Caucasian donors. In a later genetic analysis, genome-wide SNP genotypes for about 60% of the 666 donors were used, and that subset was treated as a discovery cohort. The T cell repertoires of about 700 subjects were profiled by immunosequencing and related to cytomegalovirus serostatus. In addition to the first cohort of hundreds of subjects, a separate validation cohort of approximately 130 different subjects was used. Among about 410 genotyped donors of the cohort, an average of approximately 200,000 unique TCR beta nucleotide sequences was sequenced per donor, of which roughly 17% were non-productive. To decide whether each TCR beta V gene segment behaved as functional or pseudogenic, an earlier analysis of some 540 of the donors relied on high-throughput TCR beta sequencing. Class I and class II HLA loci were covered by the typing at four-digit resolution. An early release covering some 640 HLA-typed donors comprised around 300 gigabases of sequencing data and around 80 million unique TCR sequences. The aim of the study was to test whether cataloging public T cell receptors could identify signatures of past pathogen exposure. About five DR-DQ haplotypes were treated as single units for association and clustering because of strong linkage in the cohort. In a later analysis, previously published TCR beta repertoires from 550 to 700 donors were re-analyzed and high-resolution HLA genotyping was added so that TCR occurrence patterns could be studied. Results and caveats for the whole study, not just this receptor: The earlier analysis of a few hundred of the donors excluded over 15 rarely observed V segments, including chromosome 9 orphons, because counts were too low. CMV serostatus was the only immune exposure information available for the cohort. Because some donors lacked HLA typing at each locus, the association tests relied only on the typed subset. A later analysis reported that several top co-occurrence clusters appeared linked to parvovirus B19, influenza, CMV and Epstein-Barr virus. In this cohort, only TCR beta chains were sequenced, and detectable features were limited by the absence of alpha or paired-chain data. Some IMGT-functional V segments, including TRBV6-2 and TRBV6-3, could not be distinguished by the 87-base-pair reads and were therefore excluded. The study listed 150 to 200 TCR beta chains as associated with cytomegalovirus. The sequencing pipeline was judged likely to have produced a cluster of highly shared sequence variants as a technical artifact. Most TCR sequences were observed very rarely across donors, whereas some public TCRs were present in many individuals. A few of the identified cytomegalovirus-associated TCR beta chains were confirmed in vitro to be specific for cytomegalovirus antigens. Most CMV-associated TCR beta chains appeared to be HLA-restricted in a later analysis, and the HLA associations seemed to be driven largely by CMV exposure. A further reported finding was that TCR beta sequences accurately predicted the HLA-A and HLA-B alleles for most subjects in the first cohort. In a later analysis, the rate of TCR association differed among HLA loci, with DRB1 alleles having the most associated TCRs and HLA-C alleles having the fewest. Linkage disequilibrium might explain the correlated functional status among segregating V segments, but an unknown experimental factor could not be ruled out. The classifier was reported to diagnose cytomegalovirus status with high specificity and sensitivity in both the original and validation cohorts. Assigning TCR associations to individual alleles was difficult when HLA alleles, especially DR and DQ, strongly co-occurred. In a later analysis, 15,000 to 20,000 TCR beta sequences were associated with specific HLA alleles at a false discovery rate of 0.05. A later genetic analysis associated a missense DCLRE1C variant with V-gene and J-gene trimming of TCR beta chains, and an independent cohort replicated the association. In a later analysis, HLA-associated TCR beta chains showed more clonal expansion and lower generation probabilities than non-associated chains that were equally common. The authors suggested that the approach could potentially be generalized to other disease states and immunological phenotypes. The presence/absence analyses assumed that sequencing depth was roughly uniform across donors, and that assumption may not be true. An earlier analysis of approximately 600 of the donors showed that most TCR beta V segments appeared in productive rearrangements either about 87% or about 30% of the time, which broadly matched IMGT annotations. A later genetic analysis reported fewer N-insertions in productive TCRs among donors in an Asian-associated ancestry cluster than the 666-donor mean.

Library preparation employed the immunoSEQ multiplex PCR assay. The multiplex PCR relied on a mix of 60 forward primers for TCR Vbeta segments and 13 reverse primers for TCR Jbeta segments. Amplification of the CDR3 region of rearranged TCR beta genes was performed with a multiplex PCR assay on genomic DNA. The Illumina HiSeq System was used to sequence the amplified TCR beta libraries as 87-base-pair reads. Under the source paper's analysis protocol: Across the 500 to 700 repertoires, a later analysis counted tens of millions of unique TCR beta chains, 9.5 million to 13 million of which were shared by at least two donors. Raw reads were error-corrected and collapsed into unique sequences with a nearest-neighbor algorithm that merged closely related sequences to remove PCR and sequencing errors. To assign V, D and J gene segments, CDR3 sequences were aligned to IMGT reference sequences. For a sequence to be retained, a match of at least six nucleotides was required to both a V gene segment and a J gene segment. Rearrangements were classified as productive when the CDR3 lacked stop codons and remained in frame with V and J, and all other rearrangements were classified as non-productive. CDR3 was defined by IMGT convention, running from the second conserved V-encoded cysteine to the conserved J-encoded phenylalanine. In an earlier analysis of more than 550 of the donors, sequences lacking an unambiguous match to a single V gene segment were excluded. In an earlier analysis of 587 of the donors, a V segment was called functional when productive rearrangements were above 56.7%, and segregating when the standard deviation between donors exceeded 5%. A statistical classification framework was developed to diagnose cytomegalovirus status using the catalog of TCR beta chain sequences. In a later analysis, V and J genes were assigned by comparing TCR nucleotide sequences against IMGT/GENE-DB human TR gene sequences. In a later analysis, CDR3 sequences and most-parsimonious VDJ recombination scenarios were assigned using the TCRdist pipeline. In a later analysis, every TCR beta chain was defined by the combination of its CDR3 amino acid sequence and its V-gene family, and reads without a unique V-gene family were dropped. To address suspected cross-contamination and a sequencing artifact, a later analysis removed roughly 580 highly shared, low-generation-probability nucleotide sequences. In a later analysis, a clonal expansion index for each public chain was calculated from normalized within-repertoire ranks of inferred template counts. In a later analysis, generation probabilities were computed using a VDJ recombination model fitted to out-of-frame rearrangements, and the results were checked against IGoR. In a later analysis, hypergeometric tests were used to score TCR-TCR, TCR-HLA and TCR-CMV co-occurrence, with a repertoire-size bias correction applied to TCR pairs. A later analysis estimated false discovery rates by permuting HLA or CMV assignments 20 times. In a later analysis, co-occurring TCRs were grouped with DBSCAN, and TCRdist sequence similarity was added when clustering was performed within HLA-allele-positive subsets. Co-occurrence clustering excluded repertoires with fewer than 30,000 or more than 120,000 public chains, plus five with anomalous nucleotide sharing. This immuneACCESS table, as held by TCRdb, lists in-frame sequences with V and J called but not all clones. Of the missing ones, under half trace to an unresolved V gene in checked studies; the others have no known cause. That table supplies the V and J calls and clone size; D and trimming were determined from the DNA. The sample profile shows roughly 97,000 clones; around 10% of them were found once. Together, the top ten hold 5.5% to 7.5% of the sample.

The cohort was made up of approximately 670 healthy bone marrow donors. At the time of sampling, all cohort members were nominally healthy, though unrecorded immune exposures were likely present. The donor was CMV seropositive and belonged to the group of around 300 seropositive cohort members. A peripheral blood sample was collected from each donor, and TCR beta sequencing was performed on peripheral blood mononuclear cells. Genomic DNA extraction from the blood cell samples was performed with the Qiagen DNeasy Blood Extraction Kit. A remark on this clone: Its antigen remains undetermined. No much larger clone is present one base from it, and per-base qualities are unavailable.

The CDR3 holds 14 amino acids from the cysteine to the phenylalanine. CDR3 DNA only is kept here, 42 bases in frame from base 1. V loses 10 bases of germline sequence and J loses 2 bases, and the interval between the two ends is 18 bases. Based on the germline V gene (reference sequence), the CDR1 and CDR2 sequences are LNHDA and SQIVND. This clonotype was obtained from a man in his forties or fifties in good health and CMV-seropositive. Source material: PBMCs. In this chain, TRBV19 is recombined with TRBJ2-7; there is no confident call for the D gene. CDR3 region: CATKETTIAYEQYF. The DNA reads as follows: TGTGCCACCAAAGAGACAACGATAGCCTACGAGCAGTACTTC.